The rows below give T cell receptor beta chains drawn from one sample of a study of T cell responses to AZD1222 COVID-19 vaccine. The table came from immunoSEQ multiplex PCR; TCRdb's copy has only in-frame clones and leaves some out. The table lists fewer than 150,000 clones, 88% of them singletons, with 4.5% to 6.5% in the top ten. This specimen consisted of peripheral blood, obtained 28 days after the second AZD1222 dose. All receptors derive from an adult who received the AZD1222 COVID-19 vaccine. Both conserved end residues are part of each CDR3. The D gene is left open where the match is weak. Clone sizes are given selectively: once, few, many, or a class where the clone is expanded.

CDR3 | DNA | size | length | J | V | D
CASSPGQGVFSPLHF | TGCGCCAGCAGCCCGGGACAGGGAGTGTTTTCACCCCTCCACTTT | once | 15 | TRBJ1-6 | TRBV5-1 | TRBD1
CASSPRTVMNTEAFF | TGCGCCAGCAGCCCACGGACGGTAATGAACACTGAAGCTTTCTTT | - | 15 | TRBJ1-1 | TRBV5-1 | -
CASSPTGDYYTDTQYF | TGTGCCAGCAGCCCCACAGGGGATTATTACACAGATACGCAGTATTTT | - | 16 | TRBJ2-3 | TRBV28 | TRBD1
CASSRLGGSNYGYTF | TGTGCCAGCAGCCGTCTAGGGGGATCGAACTATGGCTACACCTTC | - | 15 | TRBJ1-2 | TRBV11-2 | -
CASSPGTSGYNEQFF | TGTGCCAGCAGCCCGGGGACTAGCGGGTACAATGAGCAGTTCTTC | - | 15 | TRBJ2-1 | TRBV5-8 | TRBD2
CASSIREAPYEQYF | TGTGCCAGTAGTATCAGGGAGGCCCCCTACGAGCAGTACTTC | - | 14 | TRBJ2-7 | TRBV19 | -
CASSNGANVLTF | TGCGCCAGCAGTAATGGGGCCAACGTCCTGACTTTC | few | 12 | TRBJ2-6 | TRBV5-1 | -
CASSPGQGMLREQYF | TGTGCCAGCTCACCTGGGCAGGGAATGTTACGGGAGCAGTACTTC | - | 15 | TRBJ2-7 | TRBV18 | -
CASSQQGSNYGYTF | TGTGCCAGCTCACAACAGGGCTCCAACTATGGCTACACCTTC | - | 14 | TRBJ1-2 | TRBV18 | -
CASSFAGPYNEQFF | TGTGCCAGCAGTTTTGCAGGGCCCTACAATGAGCAGTTCTTC | - | 14 | TRBJ2-1 | TRBV27 | -
CASSFGGSNQPQHF | TGTGCCAGCAGCTTCGGGGGAAGCAATCAGCCCCAGCATTTT | once | 14 | TRBJ1-5 | TRBV13 | -
CASRRDRSSYEQYF | TGTGCCAGCAGGAGGGACCGAAGCTCCTACGAGCAGTACTTC | - | 14 | TRBJ2-7 | TRBV6-5 | -
CASRPTSVAGGSPLHF | TGTGCCAGCAGACCTACCTCCGTGGCAGGCGGTTCACCCCTCCACTTT | - | 16 | TRBJ1-6 | TRBV4-2 | -
CASGTQINSPLHF | TGTGCCAGCGGGACTCAGATAAATTCACCCCTCCACTTT | - | 13 | TRBJ1-6 | TRBV6-5 | -
CASSLAATDTQYF | TGTGCCAGCAGTTTGGCGGCCACAGATACGCAGTATTTT | - | 13 | TRBJ2-3 | TRBV12-3/TRBV12-4 | -
CASTREGRGFPYEQYF | TGTGCCAGCACCCGGGAGGGCAGGGGGTTTCCCTACGAGCAGTACTTC | - | 16 | TRBJ2-7 | TRBV27 | -
CASSLQDRVALKVNTEAFF | TGTGCCAGCAGCTTACAGGACAGGGTTGCGCTCAAGGTGAACACTGAAGCTTTCTTT | - | 19 | TRBJ1-1 | TRBV7-9 | TRBD1
CASSQQGVKGSPLHF | TGTGCCAGCAGCCAGCAGGGGGTAAAGGGGTCACCCCTCCACTTT | - | 15 | TRBJ1-6 | TRBV6-5 | TRBD1
CASSFGTRNTEAFF | TGCGCCAGCAGCTTTGGGACAAGGAATACTGAAGCTTTCTTT | - | 14 | TRBJ1-1 | TRBV5-1 | -
CAWSGIPDTEAFF | TGTGCCTGGAGCGGCATTCCGGACACTGAAGCTTTCTTT | - | 13 | TRBJ1-1 | TRBV30 | -
CASSQGLAGTDTQYF | TGTGCCAGCTCACAGGGACTAGCGGGGACAGATACGCAGTATTTT | - | 15 | TRBJ2-3 | TRBV18 | TRBD2
CSVQGFLTEAFF | TGCAGCGTCCAGGGGTTTCTAACTGAAGCTTTCTTT | - | 12 | TRBJ1-1 | TRBV29-1 | -
CATSVRRGALGETQYF | TGTGCCACCAGTGTAAGACGGGGGGCCCTCGGTGAGACCCAGTACTTC | - | 16 | TRBJ2-5 | TRBV24-1 | -
CAWSVPGGTYNEQFF | TGTGCCTGGAGTGTACCGGGGGGGACCTACAATGAGCAGTTCTTC | - | 15 | TRBJ2-1 | TRBV30 | TRBD2
CASSQDRGIRTNYGYTF | TGTGCCAGCAGCCAAGACCGGGGTATCAGAACTAACTATGGCTACACCTTC | - | 17 | TRBJ1-2 | TRBV3-1/TRBV3-2 | -
CASSSRSGDSYEQYF | TGTGCCAGCAGCTCCCGGTCAGGGGATAGCTACGAGCAGTACTTC | - | 15 | TRBJ2-7 | TRBV7-9 | -
CASSVQRNTEAFF | TGTGCCAGCAGTGTTCAAAGGAACACTGAAGCTTTCTTT | - | 13 | TRBJ1-1 | TRBV12-3/TRBV12-4 | -
CAWSVHGREAFF | TGTGCCTGGAGTGTACACGGACGGGAAGCTTTCTTT | - | 12 | TRBJ1-1 | TRBV30 | -